This passage covers 8 T cell receptor beta chains from one sample sequenced in a study of Ad26.COV2.S vaccination and SARS-CoV-2 variants. This table comes from immunoSEQ multiplex PCR, and its TCRdb copy is limited to in-frame clones, with some not included. The data show roughly 380,000 clones, around 92% seen once. The sequencing used peripheral blood, collected after recovery from COVID-19. Receptor source: a human donor who had recovered from COVID-19.

In its sample, this clone was seen once. The chain links TRBV19 to TRBJ2-3, with TRBD2 identical over 10 bases. The V gene end was trimmed by 6 bases and the J gene end by 0 bases; junction bases not matched to a gene: 9. The CDR3 consists of 17 residues. Per the germline V gene, CDR1 is LNHDA and CDR2 is SQIVND (reference sequence). This CDR3 is CASREAGGHISTDTQYF. As DNA, the CDR3 is TGTGCCAGTAGGGAAGCGGGGGGGCATATAAGCACAGATACGCAGTATTTT.

CDR3 in amino acids: CASSLKTGGIYEQYF. The CDR3 nucleotides are TGTGCCAGCAGTCTAAAGACAGGGGGCATCTACGAGCAGTACTTC. The gene calls are TRBV27 and TRBJ2-7; 10 nucleotides match TRBD1. Germline V gene data show CDR1 as MNHEY and CDR2 as SMNVEV (reference sequence). CDR3 length: 15 amino acids. The J segment lost 3 bases and the V segment lost 5 bases, leaving 7 bases of the junction unmatched.

The V gene is TRBV11-3, the J gene TRBJ2-3; D ambiguous. There are 14 residues in the CDR3. Trimming shortened V by 1 base and J by 4 bases, and 9 bases separated the two germline ends. Per the germline V gene, CDR1 is SGHNT and CDR2 is YENEEA. This CDR3 is CASSLGGSSDTQYF. CDR3 sequence (DNA): TGTGCCAGCAGCTTAGGCGGTTCGTCAGATACGCAGTATTTT.

The chain has TRBV4-1 and TRBJ2-2, with 14 bases lining up with TRBD2. With 5 bases clipped from V and 5 bases from J, the junction kept 1 base outside the gene matches. The CDR3 loop spans 15 amino acids. Germline V CDR1 and CDR2: MGHRA, YSYEKL. CDR3 loop: CASSRTSGGTGELFF. For the CDR3, the DNA is TGCGCCAGCAGCAGGACTAGCGGGGGGACCGGGGAGCTGTTTTTT.

The rearrangement joins TRBV6-6 to TRBJ2-7; D may match TRBD1 or TRBD2 (5 bases each). The germline CDR1 and CDR2 sequences are MNHNY and SVGAGI (reference sequence). This CDR3 has 14 amino acids. Trimming removed 7 bases from V and 2 bases from J, with 15 bases in between. This chain's CDR3 is CASIEGTVPYEQYF. Written as DNA, the CDR3 is TGTGCCAGCATCGAAGGGACGGTTCCCTACGAGCAGTACTTC.

V gene TRBV19 combines with J gene TRBJ1-2; D is unclear. With 5 bases removed from V and 4 bases from J, the gap between germline ends came to 17 bases. Germline V gives CDR1 LNHDA, CDR2 SQIVND (reference sequence). There are 15 residues in the CDR3. CDR3: CASSPRGRVIYGYTF. CDR3 coding DNA: TGTGCCAGTAGTCCTCGTGGGAGAGTTATCTATGGCTACACCTTC.

The chain uses TRBV7-9 and TRBJ1-2; maybe TRBD1 (6 bases). V shed 1 base and J shed 4 bases, with 16 bases lying between them. The CDR3 runs to 16 residues. CDR1 is SEHNR, CDR2 FQNEAQ, per germline (reference sequence). CDR3 sequence reads: CASSLEKQGRSYGYTF. CDR3 sequence (DNA): TGTGCCAGCAGCTTAGAGAAACAGGGTCGTTCCTATGGCTACACCTTC.

CDR3 DNA: TGTGCCATCAGTAGGACAGGGGAGGGCTACACCTTC. Protein product: CAISRTGEGYTF. V is TRBV10-3 and J is TRBJ1-2; 9 bases match TRBD1. The germline V gene has CDR1 ENHRY and CDR2 SYGVKD. J lost 8 bases, V lost 5 bases, and 3 bases had no gene match. This CDR3 contains 12 residues.